This TCR beta chain originates from a study of identifying expanded T cells in peripheral blood. Study results and limitations: Differentially abundant clones: roughly 1.3 between replicates, around 16 at approximately two weeks, approximately 19 at four. Clone count variance between approximately 2-week samples rose with total template count.

This clone was found a few times. Its matching antigen is unknown. Healthy donors had no documented immune events, such as infections, while sampled. Clones were read by immunoSEQ multiplex PCR, and TCRdb kept only the in-frame ones, dropping some. In the table there are 70,000 or so clones, 85% to 90% of which are singletons. CDR1 LGHNT and CDR2 FRNRAP come from the germline V gene. The CDR3 extends over 11 amino acids. Between the trimmed V and J ends, which lost 8 bases and 4 bases, there was a span of 8 bases. Material: blood. The rearrangement uses TRBV12-5 and TRBJ1-1; no definite D call. This receptor was obtained from a person aged 18 to 70 in good health. The CDR3 nucleotides are TGTGCTAGTCGGGAAGGCACTGAAGCTTTCTTT. This sequence encodes CASREGTEAFF.